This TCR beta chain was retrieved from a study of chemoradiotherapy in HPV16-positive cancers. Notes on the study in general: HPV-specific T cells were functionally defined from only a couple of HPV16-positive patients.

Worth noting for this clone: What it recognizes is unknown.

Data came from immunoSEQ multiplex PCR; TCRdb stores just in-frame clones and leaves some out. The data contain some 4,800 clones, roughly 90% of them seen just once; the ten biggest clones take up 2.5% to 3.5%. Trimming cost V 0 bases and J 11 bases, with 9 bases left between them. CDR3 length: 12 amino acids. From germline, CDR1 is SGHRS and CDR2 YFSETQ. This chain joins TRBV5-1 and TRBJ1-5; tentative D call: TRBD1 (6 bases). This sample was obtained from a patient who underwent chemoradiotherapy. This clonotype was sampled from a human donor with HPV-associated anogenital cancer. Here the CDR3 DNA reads TGCGCCAGCAGCTTGGAGGGGGGGACCCAGCATTTT. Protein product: CASSLEGGTQHF.